This TCR beta chain was sequenced for a study of blood T cell repertoires in COVID-19 (dated by TCRdb to the early 2020s). General notes on the study: Samples covering the acute and convalescent phases of COVID-19 were provided by collaborators in the United States, Italy and Spain. The material from the prospective study consisted of cDNA or gDNA derived from T cells, B-cell-depleted T cells, or PBMCs. Subjects who had been exposed to COVID-19, were actively infected with it, or had recovered from it provided the deeply sampled blood TCRbeta repertoires that made up the dataset. A freely available public database, intended as a resource for researchers studying the immune response to SARS-CoV-2, is where the repertoires were released. Samples came from the ongoing ImmuneRACE study (first 160 participants) plus 1,254 subjects from 6 global collaborators. Nearly every sample came with metadata listing a de-identified subject ID, COVID-19 status, age in years and sex. HLA class I and class II types, where available, came from metadata supplied by the sample provider rather than from assay-based typing. Results and caveats for the whole study, not just this receptor: How much clinical and demographic metadata was included differed by source and by participant, and the metadata was provided uncurated.

About this clone: What this receptor recognizes is not known. No much larger clonotype is one base removed from it; base qualities were not supplied.

In the prospective study, participants were about 18 to 95 years old, resided in about two dozen geographic areas of the United States, and were enrolled through a virtual design. In the prospective study, participants were assigned to cohorts based on the clinical history participants reported in a screening survey and a study questionnaire. Recovered participants in ImmuneRACE Cohort 3 were defined by two consecutive negative NP/OP PCR tests, clearance by a healthcare professional, or resolution of symptoms. Mobile phlebotomists in the prospective study collected whole blood, serum and a nasopharyngeal or oropharyngeal swab from every participant. Over a roughly 2-month period, participants in the prospective study had the option of providing additional blood draws and questionnaires. Before DNA extraction, prospective study blood samples were shipped either frozen or at room temperature. Per the germline V gene, SGHTS is the CDR1 and YDEGEE is the CDR2. Deletion took 4 bases off V and 1 base off J, with a span of 13 bases between the germline ends. There are 15 amino acids in the CDR3, from cysteine to phenylalanine inclusive. Only the CDR3 DNA stays, 45 bases, in frame from base 1.

TCRbeta CDR3 regions were amplified from genomic DNA using the immunoSEQ Assay, a bias-controlled multiplex PCR. From the authors' description of their analysis: Within the assay, amplification of reference gene primers was used to estimate how many nucleated cells each sample contained. Sequence reads were collapsed and filtered to measure the absolute abundance of every unique TCRbeta CDR3 rearrangement. For each sample, productive Simpson clonality was calculated as the square root of Simpson's diversity index across productive rearrangements. TCRdb mirrors the immuneACCESS table, restricted to in-frame sequences. Some clones are absent from its copies; in checked studies, under half trace to an unresolved V gene, and the reason for the others is unknown. The V and J calls and clone size were taken over from that table, and D and trimming were inferred from the DNA. The sample has more than 250,000 clones on record, 70% to 90% of them singletons. The top ten clones comprise approximately 5% of the sample.

This sequence originates from a young woman who had recovered from COVID-19. The chain uses TRBV5-8 and TRBJ2-3, with a tentative D gene TRBD2 over 6 matching bases. Sequencing was done on a sample of PBMCs or T cells enriched from blood (not recorded which). The CDR3 protein: CASSTGGLGTDTQYF. The sequenced DNA: TGTGCCAGCAGCACTGGAGGGCTAGGCACAGATACGCAGTATTTT.